The TCR beta chain under discussion was sequenced for a study of blood T cells in healthy people across ages (dated by TCRdb to between 2015 and 2017). Concerning the study at large: Template switching captured roughly one uniquely barcoded TCR beta cDNA molecule per two T cells in model experiments. Age-related changes in TCR beta repertoire diversity were measured in the study by deep sequencing normalized with unique cDNA molecular identifiers. Four age groups were formed from the donors: young (average 16 years), middle-aged (more than 35), aged (approximately 60) and long-lived (roughly 81). To avoid experimental bias, donors of different ages were distributed randomly across sequencing lanes. Two additional independent replicas of 1 million unique cDNA reads from the same blood draw were analyzed for two donors (one aged 18 to 29 and one aged 80 or older). Beyond this particular receptor, the publication reports: Because donor CMV infection status was unknown, age-related changes in expanded clonotypes were potentially confounded. Because profiling used bulk unsorted PBMCs, naive and antigen-experienced compartments could not be compared conclusively. Estimates of total diversity based on one million sequenced T cells were considered lower bounds and underestimates. The long-lived group showed more naive CD4+ T cells, fewer expanded clones and increased TCR diversity than the aged group, suggesting age selection. Observed TCR beta diversity correlated strongly with the percentage of naive T cells measured by flow cytometry. As age increased, observed TCR beta diversity per million T cells dropped in a roughly linear way, and a significant reduction was already evident by age roughly 40.

Library preparation was by 5' RACE. The sample was run on an Illumina HiSeq 2500. The second PCR ran for roughly 7 to 11 cycles and used a J-beta primer mix along with a sample-barcoded 5' primer. A unique molecular identifier was introduced onto each TCR beta cDNA molecule by a template-switch 5' adaptor carrying 12 random nucleotides. Each sample yielded at least 3 million CDR3-containing paired-end reads. First-strand cDNA was synthesized from all RNA with the Mint cDNA synthesis kit, primed by a TRBC-specific oligonucleotide. Following uracil-DNA glycosylase treatment, a first 18-cycle PCR with universal primers M1SS and BC2_uni_R was performed on all cDNA. The paper's processing steps were these. For normalization, 1 million high-quality reads were randomly selected from each sample, with every read carrying a distinct molecular identifier. Reads with shared molecular identifiers were discarded instead of being binned into consensus sequences. MiTCR, set to a Q25 quality threshold and the strictest error-elimination algorithm, was used for CDR3 identification, clonotype clustering and error correction. Lower-bound total TCR beta diversity was estimated with a nonparametric unseen species model using Euler transformation. Through fastp at Q25 and MiXCR, TCRdb rebuilt clones from the public reads, retaining in-frame beta chains. Merged by CDR3 protein, the rows form single entries marked with the most common genes and DNA. V and J calls and clone size were set by TCRdb, not the authors. The table for this sample lists hundreds of thousands of distinct CDR3 sequences; 56% of them were counted only once. Around 25% of the sample is taken by the ten largest.

Donors were 39 systemically healthy Caucasian individuals from Russia aged roughly 6 to 100 years. About 10 milliliters of peripheral blood were drawn from each donor into EDTA-treated Vacutainer tubes. Ficoll-Paque density-gradient centrifugation was used to isolate PBMCs, with at least 7 million per sample. Trizol reagent was used to extract total RNA from PBMCs, with at least 6 micrograms per sample. For every donor, an aliquot of PBMCs went through flow cytometry to measure the percentages of naive CD45RAhigh/CD27high T cells. A remark on this clonotype: What this receptor recognizes is not known. No much larger clone is present one base from it, and per-base qualities are unavailable.

V is shortened by 6 bases, J by 3 bases, and the region joining them spans 8 bases. The germline V gene gives CDR1 as MNHEY and CDR2 as SVGAGI. CDR3 length: 12 amino acids, cysteine to phenylalanine. Only CDR3 DNA remains: 36 bases, in frame from the first base. The receptor chain draws on TRBV6-5 and TRBJ2-5; a confident D gene designation cannot be given. The sequenced material came from blood. The TCR originated in a middle-aged man in good health. The DNA sequence follows: TGTGCCAGCAGCCGACCTAAAGAGACCCAGTACTTC. The translation is CASSRPKETQYF.